These 24 T cell receptor beta chains share one sample of origin, sequenced in a study of blood T cell repertoires in COVID-19. Profiled with immunoSEQ multiplex PCR; TCRdb holds only in-frame clones, not every one. The sample lists about 50,000 clones; approximately 90% were seen once. The sample consisted of peripheral blood. All receptors come from a woman older than 75 with acute or convalescent COVID-19.

DNA of the CDR3: TGTGCCAGCAGTTCGGGACAGGCGTATGGCTACACCTTC. It specifies CASSSGQAYGYTF. The chain recombines TRBV12-3 or TRBV12-4 with TRBJ1-2; TRBD1 aligns across 8 bases. The CDR3 spans 13 residues. Losses at the gene ends were 4 bases for V and 5 bases for J; bases not matched to a gene: 3.

The chain is built from TRBV7-8 and TRBJ2-7; D is perhaps TRBD2 (6 bases). Germline V gene sequence: CDR1 SGHVS, CDR2 FQNEAQ. There are 15 residues in the CDR3. V lost 5 bases to trimming and J lost 3 bases, with 17 bases between them. The CDR3 region is CASSAAAGIVYEQYF. As DNA, the CDR3 is TGTGCCAGCAGCGCCGCTGCGGGAATCGTCTACGAGCAGTACTTC. The complete variable domain, with remaining parts taken from reference TRBV7-8 and TRBJ2-7, reads GAGVSQSPRYKVAKRGQDVALRCDPISGHVSLFWYQQALGQGPEFLTYFQNEAQLDKSGLPSDRFFAERPEGSVSTLKIQRTQQEDSAVYLCASSAAAGIVYEQYFGPGTRLTVT.

V usage is TRBV13 and J usage is TRBJ2-3; 7 nucleotides line up with TRBD1. CDR1 and CDR2 (germline): PRHDT, FYEKMQ (reference sequence). The CDR3 is made up of 15 amino acids. With V trimmed by 2 bases and J by 2 bases, 4 bases remained unmatched. The CDR3 coding sequence is TGTGCCAGCAGCTTACGTCAGGGGGACACAGATACGCAGTATTTT. Residues: CASSLRQGDTDTQYF.

The rearrangement uses TRBV5-1 and TRBJ2-3; 7 bases line up with TRBD2. The CDR3 length is 17 residues. The germline CDR1 and CDR2 sequences are SGHRS and YFSETQ. The junction had 9 bases not matched to a gene; V was cut back by 1 base and J by 1 base. The CDR3 sequence is CASSLPHSGARTDTQYF. The DNA for the CDR3 is TGCGCCAGCAGCTTGCCCCACAGCGGGGCCCGCACAGATACGCAGTATTTT. Filled out from reference TRBV5-1 and TRBJ2-3, the complete variable domain reads KAGVTQTPRYLIKTRGQQVTLSCSPISGHRSVSWYQQTPGQGLQFLFEYFSETQRNKGNFPGRFSGRQFSNSRSEMNVSTLELGDSALYLCASSLPHSGARTDTQYFGPGTRLTVL.

The V call is TRBV3-1 (or the pseudogene TRBV3-2), the J call TRBJ2-7, with 7 bases matching TRBD2. Germline V gene data show CDR1 as LGHDT and CDR2 as YNNKEL (reference sequence). This CDR3 contains 14 residues. After removal of 2 bases from V and 3 bases from J, the junction contained 4 bases not matched to a gene. This CDR3 reads CASSQQGGSYEQYF. In nucleotides, the CDR3 is TGTGCCAGCAGCCAACAGGGAGGGAGCTACGAGCAGTACTTC.

The chain uses TRBV9 and TRBJ2-6, with 12 bases identical to TRBD2. The CDR3 is made up of 18 amino acids. With V trimmed by 4 bases and J by 0 bases, 5 bases remained unmatched. Looked up from germline, CDR1 is SGDLS and CDR2 is YYNGEE. The CDR3 DNA sequence: TGTGCCAGCAGCCCCCGGACTAGCGGGGCCTCTGGGGCCAACGTCCTGACTTTC. Protein product: CASSPRTSGASGANVLTF.

The chain is built from TRBV15 and TRBJ2-2, with a tentative D call TRBD2 (6 bases). Trimming took 3 bases from V and 4 from J, leaving 15 bases between them. The CDR3 length is 16 residues. Germline CDR1 LNHNV, CDR2 YYDKDF (reference sequence). CDR3 DNA sequence: TGTGCCACCAGCAGGGAGACTAGTTTATTCACCGGGGAGCTGTTTTTT. Translating gives CATSRETSLFTGELFF.

V gene TRBV5-5 combines with J gene TRBJ2-1, with D perhaps matching TRBD2 (5 bases). Trimming took off 0 bases at V and 5 bases at J, with 12 bases between the two ends. The CDR3 covers 15 residues. Germline loops: CDR1 SGHKS, CDR2 YYEKEE (reference sequence). CDR3 in amino acids: CASSLETTRNNEQFF. CDR3 sequence (DNA): TGTGCCAGCAGCTTGGAGACTACCAGAAACAATGAGCAGTTCTTC.

The chain recombines TRBV5-1 with TRBJ1-6, with D perhaps matching TRBD1 (6 bases). Trimming took off 4 bases at V and 1 base at J, with 9 bases between the two ends. The CDR3 has 15 amino acids. Germline V gene sequence: CDR1 SGHRS, CDR2 YFSETQ. The CDR3 coding sequence is TGCGCCAGCAGCATACAGGGTTCCTATAATTCACCCCTCCACTTT. It codes for CASSIQGSYNSPLHF.

V is TRBV3-1 (or the pseudogene TRBV3-2) and J is TRBJ1-1, with 7 bases fitting TRBD1. The CDR3 is 13 amino acids. Losses at the gene ends were 4 bases for V and 5 bases for J; bases not matched to a gene: 4. From germline, CDR1 is LGHDT and CDR2 YNNKEL (reference sequence). DNA of the CDR3: TGTGCCAGCAGCCGCGAGGGGGCAACTGAAGCTTTCTTT. This codes for CASSREGATEAFF.

The chain is built from TRBV5-1 and TRBJ2-3, with 11 bases aligning to TRBD2. V lost 2 bases, J lost 3 bases, and 8 bases stayed unmatched. This CDR3 is built from 17 residues. Germline V gene data show CDR1 as SGHRS and CDR2 as YFSETQ. This chain's CDR3 is CASSFPTLAGGTDTQYF. The CDR3 coding sequence is TGCGCCAGCAGCTTCCCTACTCTAGCGGGAGGAACAGATACGCAGTATTTT. The full variable domain, its missing parts supplied by reference TRBV5-1 and TRBJ2-3, is KAGVTQTPRYLIKTRGQQVTLSCSPISGHRSVSWYQQTPGQGLQFLFEYFSETQRNKGNFPGRFSGRQFSNSRSEMNVSTLELGDSALYLCASSFPTLAGGTDTQYFGPGTRLTVL.

The chain links TRBV19 to TRBJ1-2; the match to TRBD1 covers 8 bases. The germline V gene encodes CDR1 LNHDA and CDR2 SQIVND (reference sequence). The CDR3 length is 16 residues. The V segment lost 7 bases and the J segment 3 bases; nucleotides outside the gene matches: 13. The CDR3 sequence: CASTAIYTGGHYGYTF. In DNA form, the CDR3 reads TGTGCCAGTACCGCAATTTACACAGGGGGTCACTATGGCTACACCTTC.

The genes are TRBV12-5 and TRBJ1-3; no reliable D call. CDR1 and CDR2 from the germline V gene are LGHNT and FRNRAP. Trimming took off 4 bases at V and 0 bases at J, with 10 bases between the two ends. The CDR3 runs 15 residues. The CDR3 here is CASGSLQSSGNTIYF. The CDR3 bases are TGTGCTAGTGGTTCACTACAAAGCTCTGGAAACACCATATATTTT.

The V gene is TRBV7-9, the J gene TRBJ2-1; 9 nucleotides line up with TRBD1. Per germline, CDR1 SEHNR and CDR2 FQNEAQ (reference sequence). This CDR3 spans 16 amino acids. V was clipped by 2 bases and J by 5 bases; unmatched bases: 7. The CDR3, as DNA: TGTGCCAGCAGCTTATTACCGGGACAGGGTGACAATGAGCAGTTCTTC. Protein product: CASSLLPGQGDNEQFF.

V is TRBV2 and J is TRBJ1-6; D is unresolved. CDR1 is SNHLY and CDR2 is FYNNEI in the germline V gene. Trimming took 6 bases from V and 4 from J, leaving 7 bases between them. This CDR3 spans 13 amino acids. DNA for the CDR3: TGTGCCAGCAGGGTGGCTTATAATTCACCCCTCCACTTT. Its translation is CASRVAYNSPLHF.

The V and J genes are TRBV7-9 and TRBJ2-5, with D possibly matching TRBD2 (5 bases). The CDR3 is 14 amino acids. Per the germline V gene, CDR1 is SEHNR and CDR2 is FQNEAQ (reference sequence). Trimming cost V 1 base and J 2 bases, with 8 bases left between them. The CDR3 coding sequence is TGTGCCAGCAGCTTAGTCGGGGATCAAGAGACCCAGTACTTC. It yields the protein CASSLVGDQETQYF.

This chain links TRBV24-1 with TRBJ2-2; tentative D call: TRBD1 (6 bases). This CDR3 is 13 amino acids long. The ends were cut back, 9 bases at V and 6 bases at J, with 13 bases in the middle. CDR1 KGHDR and CDR2 SFDVKD come from the germline V gene. The CDR3 region is CATGGRGSGELFF. The CDR3 DNA follows: TGTGCCACCGGGGGCAGGGGTTCCGGGGAGCTGTTTTTT.

This rearrangement joins TRBV5-1 to TRBJ2-7; D is unresolved. Germline CDR1 and CDR2: SGHRS and YFSETQ. V lost 4 bases and J 4 bases, leaving 15 bases between the germline ends. The CDR3 has 14 amino acids. CDR3 in amino acids: CASSPGRKEYEQYF. DNA for the CDR3: TGCGCCAGCAGCCCAGGAAGGAAGGAATACGAGCAGTACTTC. Filled out from reference TRBV5-1 and TRBJ2-7, the complete variable domain reads KAGVTQTPRYLIKTRGQQVTLSCSPISGHRSVSWYQQTPGQGLQFLFEYFSETQRNKGNFPGRFSGRQFSNSRSEMNVSTLELGDSALYLCASSPGRKEYEQYFGPGTRLTVT.

The V call is TRBV11-3, the J call TRBJ2-7, with D possibly TRBD1 on 6 matching bases. Trimming took off 5 bases at V and 6 bases at J, with 17 bases between the two ends. Germline values: CDR1 SGHNT, CDR2 YENEEA. There are 14 residues in the CDR3. In DNA, the CDR3 is TGTGCCAGCAGCCAAAACGACAGGTTGGGCGAGCAGTACTTC. Translation gives CASSQNDRLGEQYF.

In regard to this clone: Other DNA sequences of this sample code for an identical CDR3. V and J are TRBV5-1 and TRBJ2-3; 13 bases fit TRBD2. V gave up 3 bases and J gave up 1 base; unmatched junction bases: 2. Germline-derived CDR1 and CDR2 are SGHRS and YFSETQ. The CDR3 is made up of 16 amino acids. In DNA, the CDR3 is TGCGCCAGCAGCTGGGGGACTAGCGGGGGCACAGATACGCAGTATTTT. Translating it yields CASSWGTSGGTDTQYF.

This chain connects TRBV7-2 to TRBJ1-1; D unresolved. The V end was cut by 8 bases, the J end by 0 bases, with 7 bases between. This CDR3 comprises 12 residues. Germline V gene sequence: CDR1 SGHTA, CDR2 FQGNSA. CDR3 sequence: CASRVMNTEAFF. CDR3 coding DNA: TGTGCCAGCCGGGTAATGAACACTGAAGCTTTCTTT. The whole variable domain, filled in from reference TRBV7-2 and TRBJ1-1, reads GAGVSQSPSNKVTEKGKDVELRCDPISGHTALYWYRQSLGQGLEFLIYFQGNSAPDKSGLPSDRFSAERTGGSVSTLTIQRTQQEDSAVYLCASRVMNTEAFFGQGTRLTVV.

This clone was detected only a few times. The V gene is TRBV6-4, the J gene TRBJ1-6; D ambiguous. The CDR3 is 14 residues long. Trimming cost V 0 bases and J 9 bases, with 9 bases left between them. CDR1 and CDR2 (germline): MRHNA, SNTAGT. The CDR3: CASSDSSLGSPLHF. The CDR3 DNA follows: TGTGCCAGCAGTGACTCAAGTCTAGGTTCACCCCTCCACTTT.

J is TRBJ2-2 and V is TRBV6-6; 7 bases line up with TRBD2. Germline V lookup: CDR1 MNHNY, CDR2 SVGAGI (reference sequence). This CDR3 comprises 15 residues. Losses at the gene ends were 2 bases for V and 3 bases for J; bases not matched to a gene: 3. The CDR3 reads CASSYAAGDTGELFF. The DNA of the CDR3 is TGTGCCAGCAGTTACGCCGCGGGGGACACCGGGGAGCTGTTTTTT.

This clone was recorded only once. The chain employs TRBV4-2 and TRBJ1-4, with D perhaps matching TRBD1 (5 bases). Germline-derived CDR1 and CDR2 are LGHNA and YNFKEQ. The CDR3 loop spans 13 amino acids. V was cut by 8 bases and J by 3 bases, with 10 bases left in between. The CDR3 nucleotides read TGTGCCAGCGGAGACAGCTCTAATGAAAAACTGTTTTTT. Translated, it gives CASGDSSNEKLFF.